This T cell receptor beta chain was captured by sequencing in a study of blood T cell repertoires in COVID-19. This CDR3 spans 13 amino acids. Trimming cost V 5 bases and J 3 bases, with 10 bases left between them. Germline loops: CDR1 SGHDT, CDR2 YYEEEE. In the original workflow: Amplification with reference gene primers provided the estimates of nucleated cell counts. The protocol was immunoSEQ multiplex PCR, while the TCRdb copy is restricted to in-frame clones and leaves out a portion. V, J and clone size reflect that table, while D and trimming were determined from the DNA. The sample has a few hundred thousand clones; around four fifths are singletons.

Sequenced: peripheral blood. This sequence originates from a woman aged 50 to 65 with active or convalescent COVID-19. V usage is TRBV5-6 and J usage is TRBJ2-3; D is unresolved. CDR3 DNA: TGTGCCAGCAGTCAGTACATTACAGATACGCAGTATTTT. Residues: CASSQYITDTQYF. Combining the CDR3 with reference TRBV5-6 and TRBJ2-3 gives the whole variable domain DAGVTQSPTHLIKTRGQQVTLRCSPKSGHDTVSWYQQALGQGPQFIFQYYEEEERQRGNFPDRFSGHQFPNYSSELNVNALLLGDSALYLCASSQYITDTQYFGPGTRLTVL.